The rows below give T cell receptor beta chains drawn from one sample of a study of T-cell reconstitution after alpha-beta-depleted transplantation in children. Using its own MiXCR run on the PCR reads, TCRdb lists one record per CDR3 protein. The repertoire consists of roughly 180,000 distinct CDR3 sequences, with about 15% occurring once and the leading ten covering about 13%. Material: PBMCs from the stem cell graft donor, obtained from the stem cell graft. The receptors here all came from a human donor who donated a stem cell graft to a child with acute lymphoblastic leukemia. Both conserved end residues are part of each CDR3. Fields, in order: V gene, J gene, D gene, clone size, CDR3 length, CDR3 protein, CDR3 DNA. A D gene is named only where the DNA matches it firmly. Clone sizes are given selectively: once, few, many, or a class where the clone is expanded.

V gene: TRBV7-8; J gene: TRBJ2-7; D gene: TRBD2; clone size: many; CDR3 length: 14; CDR3 protein: CASSLGITGGEQYF; CDR3 DNA: TGTGCCAGCAGCTTAGGCATAACGGGGGGCGAGCAGTACTTC
V gene: TRBV12-3/TRBV12-4; J gene: TRBJ2-5; D gene: TRBD1; clone size: few; CDR3 length: 14; CDR3 protein: CASSSTGGRETQYF; CDR3 DNA: TGTGCCAGCAGCTCCACAGGGGGCCGAGAGACCCAGTACTTC
V gene: TRBV7-9; J gene: TRBJ2-5; D gene: .; clone size: many; CDR3 length: 11; CDR3 protein: CASSLGGDQYF; CDR3 DNA: TGTGCCAGCAGCCTCGGTGGTGACCAGTACTTC
V gene: TRBV6-5; J gene: TRBJ2-3; D gene: .; clone size: many; CDR3 length: 15; CDR3 protein: CASSVKGLFTDTQYF; CDR3 DNA: TGTGCCAGCAGCGTAAAAGGCCTGTTCACAGATACGCAGTATTTT
V gene: TRBV5-1; J gene: TRBJ2-7; D gene: TRBD2; clone size: many; CDR3 length: 13; CDR3 protein: CASSFQGGYEQYF; CDR3 DNA: TGCGCCAGCAGCTTCCAGGGAGGGTACGAGCAGTACTTC
V gene: TRBV20-1; J gene: TRBJ2-7; D gene: .; clone size: many; CDR3 length: 14; CDR3 protein: CSARLTNGQYEQYF; CDR3 DNA: TGCAGTGCTAGATTGACCAACGGCCAATACGAGCAGTACTTC
V gene: TRBV4-1; J gene: TRBJ1-5; D gene: .; clone size: .; CDR3 length: 15; CDR3 protein: CASSQDWSGDQPQHF; CDR3 DNA: TGCGCCAGCAGCCAAGATTGGTCAGGGGATCAGCCCCAGCATTTT
V gene: TRBV6-1; J gene: TRBJ2-3; D gene: TRBD2; clone size: many; CDR3 length: 13; CDR3 protein: CAMRERSTDTQYF; CDR3 DNA: TGTGCCATGCGGGAGCGGAGCACAGATACGCAGTATTTT
V gene: TRBV27; J gene: TRBJ2-3; D gene: .; clone size: few; CDR3 length: 16; CDR3 protein: CASSSSRGKGTDTQYF; CDR3 DNA: TGTGCCAGCAGTTCCTCTCGCGGGAAGGGCACAGATACGCAGTATTTT
V gene: TRBV20-1; J gene: TRBJ2-3; D gene: .; clone size: many; CDR3 length: 11; CDR3 protein: CSARGSDTQYF; CDR3 DNA: TGCAGTGCTAGAGGCTCAGATACGCAGTATTTT
V gene: TRBV12-3/TRBV12-4; J gene: TRBJ1-4; D gene: .; clone size: .; CDR3 length: 13; CDR3 protein: CASSPGGGVKLFF; CDR3 DNA: TGTGCCAGCAGCCCCGGGGGTGGGGTAAAACTGTTTTTT
V gene: TRBV5-1; J gene: TRBJ2-5; D gene: TRBD1; clone size: few; CDR3 length: 15; CDR3 protein: CASSLGDRALQTQYF; CDR3 DNA: TGCGCCAGCAGCTTGGGGGACAGGGCGCTCCAGACCCAGTACTTC
V gene: TRBV5-1; J gene: TRBJ2-7; D gene: TRBD2; clone size: .; CDR3 length: 14; CDR3 protein: CASAIGTSGIEQYF; CDR3 DNA: TGCGCCAGCGCTATCGGGACTAGCGGCATCGAGCAGTACTTC
V gene: TRBV7-6; J gene: TRBJ2-5; D gene: .; clone size: many; CDR3 length: 13; CDR3 protein: CASSLGPGETQYF; CDR3 DNA: TGTGCCAGCAGCTTAGGACCCGGGGAGACCCAGTACTTC
V gene: TRBV27; J gene: TRBJ1-1; D gene: .; clone size: many; CDR3 length: 13; CDR3 protein: CASSLAEDGEAFF; CDR3 DNA: TGTGCCAGCAGTTTAGCCGAGGACGGGGAAGCTTTCTTT
V gene: TRBV10-3; J gene: TRBJ1-1; D gene: .; clone size: many; CDR3 length: 14; CDR3 protein: CAISAGNQNTEAFF; CDR3 DNA: TGTGCCATCAGCGCCGGGAACCAGAACACTGAAGCTTTCTTT
V gene: TRBV6-5; J gene: TRBJ2-3; D gene: .; clone size: many; CDR3 length: 14; CDR3 protein: CASSWRRASDTQYF; CDR3 DNA: TGTGCCAGCAGTTGGAGGAGGGCTTCGGATACGCAGTATTTT
V gene: TRBV5-1; J gene: TRBJ2-1; D gene: TRBD2; clone size: many; CDR3 length: 16; CDR3 protein: CASSLERLAGVDEQFF; CDR3 DNA: TGCGCCAGCAGCTTGGAACGTCTAGCGGGGGTGGATGAGCAGTTCTTC
V gene: TRBV20-1; J gene: TRBJ1-2; D gene: .; clone size: many; CDR3 length: 11; CDR3 protein: CSARIQEGYTF; CDR3 DNA: TGCAGTGCTAGAATTCAAGAAGGCTACACCTTC
V gene: TRBV5-1; J gene: TRBJ1-2; D gene: TRBD1; clone size: few; CDR3 length: 15; CDR3 protein: CASSSTGSPEYGDTF; CDR3 DNA: TGCGCCAGCAGCTCGACAGGGAGTCCTGAGTATGGCGACACCTTC
V gene: TRBV7-8; J gene: TRBJ2-3; D gene: TRBD1; clone size: many; CDR3 length: 17; CDR3 protein: CASSLGQGAQIADTQYF; CDR3 DNA: TGTGCCAGCAGCTTAGGGCAGGGGGCTCAGATAGCAGATACGCAGTATTTT
V gene: TRBV6-1; J gene: TRBJ1-1; D gene: .; clone size: many; CDR3 length: 13; CDR3 protein: CASSNIVNTEAFF; CDR3 DNA: TGTGCCAGCTCTAATATAGTGAACACTGAAGCTTTCTTT
V gene: TRBV20-1; J gene: TRBJ1-1; D gene: TRBD1; clone size: many; CDR3 length: 15; CDR3 protein: CSAREVGQSSTEAFF; CDR3 DNA: TGCAGTGCTAGAGAGGTGGGACAGTCGAGCACTGAAGCTTTCTTT
V gene: TRBV20-1; J gene: TRBJ2-7; D gene: .; clone size: .; CDR3 length: 11; CDR3 protein: CSGRESYEQYF; CDR3 DNA: TGCAGTGGACGGGAGTCCTACGAGCAGTACTTC
V gene: TRBV2; J gene: TRBJ1-1; D gene: .; clone size: .; CDR3 length: 12; CDR3 protein: CASSDRGKAAFF; CDR3 DNA: TGTGCCAGCAGTGACAGGGGCAAGGCAGCTTTCTTT
V gene: TRBV7-2; J gene: TRBJ2-3; D gene: .; clone size: many; CDR3 length: 14; CDR3 protein: CASSLRLSTDTQYF; CDR3 DNA: TGTGCCAGCAGCTTGAGACTGAGCACAGATACGCAGTATTTT
V gene: TRBV6-2/TRBV6-3; J gene: TRBJ1-5; D gene: .; clone size: .; CDR3 length: 13; CDR3 protein: CASTHWGTWAQHF; CDR3 DNA: TGTGCCAGCACGCACTGGGGAACGTGGGCCCAGCATTTT
V gene: TRBV4-1; J gene: TRBJ1-4; D gene: .; clone size: many; CDR3 length: 15; CDR3 protein: CASSLWPARSEKLFF; CDR3 DNA: TGCGCCAGCAGCCTCTGGCCTGCTCGGAGCGAAAAACTGTTTTTT
V gene: TRBV12-3/TRBV12-4; J gene: TRBJ2-3; D gene: TRBD2; clone size: many; CDR3 length: 15; CDR3 protein: CASSLTSETTDTQYF; CDR3 DNA: TGTGCCAGCAGTTTGACTAGCGAGACCACAGATACGCAGTATTTT
V gene: TRBV5-1; J gene: TRBJ2-2; D gene: .; clone size: few; CDR3 length: 14; CDR3 protein: CASSLEADTGELFF; CDR3 DNA: TGCGCCAGCAGCTTGGAGGCCGACACCGGGGAGCTGTTTTTT
V gene: TRBV19; J gene: TRBJ1-6; D gene: .; clone size: many; CDR3 length: 17; CDR3 protein: CASSTLPDQGWRSPLHF; CDR3 DNA: TGTGCCAGTAGTACACTCCCGGACCAGGGGTGGAGATCACCCCTCCACTTT